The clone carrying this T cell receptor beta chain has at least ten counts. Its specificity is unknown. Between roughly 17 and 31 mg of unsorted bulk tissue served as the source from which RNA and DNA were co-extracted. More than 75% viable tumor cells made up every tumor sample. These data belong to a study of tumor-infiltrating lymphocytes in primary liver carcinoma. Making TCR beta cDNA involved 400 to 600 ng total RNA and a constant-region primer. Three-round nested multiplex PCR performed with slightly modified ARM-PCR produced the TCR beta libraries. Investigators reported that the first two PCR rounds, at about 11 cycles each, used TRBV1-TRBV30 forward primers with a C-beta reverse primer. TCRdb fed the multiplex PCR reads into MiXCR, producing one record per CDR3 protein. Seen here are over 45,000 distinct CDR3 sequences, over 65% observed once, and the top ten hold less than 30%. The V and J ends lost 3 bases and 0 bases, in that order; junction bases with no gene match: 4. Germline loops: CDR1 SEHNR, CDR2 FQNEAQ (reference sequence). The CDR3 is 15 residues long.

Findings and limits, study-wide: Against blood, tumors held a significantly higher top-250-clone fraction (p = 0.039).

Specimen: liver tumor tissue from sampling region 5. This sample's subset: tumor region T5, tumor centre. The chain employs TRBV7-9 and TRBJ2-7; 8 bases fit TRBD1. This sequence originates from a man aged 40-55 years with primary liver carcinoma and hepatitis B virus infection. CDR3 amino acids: CASSFTGGSSYEQYF. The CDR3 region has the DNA TGTGCCAGCAGCTTTACAGGGGGGAGCTCCTACGAGCAGTACTTC.